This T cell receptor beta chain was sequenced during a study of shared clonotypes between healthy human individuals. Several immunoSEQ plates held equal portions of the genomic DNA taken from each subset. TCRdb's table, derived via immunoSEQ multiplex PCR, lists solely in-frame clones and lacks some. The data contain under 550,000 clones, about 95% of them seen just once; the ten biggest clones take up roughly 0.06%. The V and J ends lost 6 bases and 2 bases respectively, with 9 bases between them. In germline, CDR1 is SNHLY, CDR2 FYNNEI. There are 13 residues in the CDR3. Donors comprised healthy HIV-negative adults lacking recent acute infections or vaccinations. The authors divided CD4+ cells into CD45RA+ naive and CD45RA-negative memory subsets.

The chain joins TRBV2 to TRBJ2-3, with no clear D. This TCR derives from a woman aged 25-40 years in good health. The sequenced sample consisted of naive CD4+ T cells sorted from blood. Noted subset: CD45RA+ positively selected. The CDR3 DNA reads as TGTGCCAGCAGGAATAGACTCACAGATACGCAGTATTTT. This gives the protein CASRNRLTDTQYF. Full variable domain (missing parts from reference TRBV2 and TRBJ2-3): EPEVTQTPSHQVTQMGQEVILRCVPISNHLYFYWYRQILGQKVEFLVSFYNNEISEKSEIFDDQFSVERPDGSNFTLKIRSTKLEDSAMYFCASRNRLTDTQYFGPGTRLTVL.